The 17 T cell receptor beta chains below were found in one sample sequenced in a study of CXCR3-negative and CXCR3-positive naive CD8 T cells. Study results and limitations: CXCR3-positive naive cells carried more hydrophobic TRB CDR3s than CXCR3-negative ones.

These receptors' targets are unknown. The TRB cDNA libraries were prepared by 5' RACE with UMI labels. Using the 5' RACE reads, TCRdb records one entry per CDR3 protein without DNA. With under 75,000 distinct CDR3 sequences in the sample, the ten largest clones hold 0.71%. The sample consisted of naive CXCR3+ CD8+ T cells from blood. Indicated subset: CD45RO-CCR7+CD27+CD95- naive CD8+ T cells expressing CXCR3 (TNR3+). Every receptor here comes from a human donor in good health. Some clones in this sample may be carry-over from other donors' samples.

This clonotype is labeled medium-sized based on frequency. J is TRBJ1-1 and V is TRBV21-1; lacking DNA, the TRBD1 call made by TCRdb goes unchecked. TRBV21-1 is deemed a pseudogene. The CDR3 spans 14 residues. The CDR3 region is CASSPRDLPPEAFF.

The chain is built from TRBV29-1 and TRBJ2-2; TCRdb's D call, TRBD1, is unchecked because there is no DNA. Germline CDR1 and CDR2: SQVTM and ANQGSEA. The CDR3 spans 13 residues. The CDR3 protein is CSVEIGATGELFF.

This chain joins TRBV12-3 or TRBV12-4 and TRBJ1-5. CDR3 length equals 14 residues. The CDR3: CASSSLYVGHPQHF.

The chain has TRBV7-9 and TRBJ2-1; TCRdb designates TRBD1, a call that cannot be tested without DNA. Looked up from germline, CDR1 is SEHNR and CDR2 is FQNEAQ (reference sequence). The CDR3 runs to 15 residues. The CDR3 reads CASSQDGGAYNEQFF.

The J gene is TRBJ2-7, the V gene TRBV10-1. This CDR3 is 12 amino acids long. Germline V gene sequence: CDR1 WNHNN, CDR2 SYGVQD (reference sequence). CDR3 sequence: CASGEDHHEQYF.

The chain employs TRBV7-3 and TRBJ2-5. The CDR3 totals 13 residues. From germline, CDR1 is SGHTA and CDR2 FQGTGA. This CDR3 reads CASSRVLWETQYF.

The rearrangement uses TRBV12-3 or TRBV12-4 and TRBJ2-7; as DNA is missing, the TRBD1 call by TCRdb cannot be tested. The CDR3 loop spans 14 amino acids. CDR3 in amino acids: CASSPRGRIHEQYF.

The gene calls are TRBV7-2 and TRBJ2-4; TCRdb proposes TRBD2, but this gene call is untestable without DNA. Germline assignment: CDR1 SGHTA and CDR2 FQGNSA. This CDR3 is built from 15 residues. The CDR3 protein is CASSTSWLAGEIQYF.

The chain links TRBV27 to TRBJ1-2; without DNA, the TCRdb call of TRBD1 cannot be checked. CDR1 and CDR2 from the germline V gene are MNHEY and SMNVEV (reference sequence). The CDR3 runs 16 residues. CDR3 protein: CASSLSGGQPNYGYTF.

The J gene is TRBJ2-1, the V gene TRBV11-3; the D call from TCRdb, TRBD2, cannot be confirmed without DNA. CDR1 is SGHNT and CDR2 is YENEEA in the germline V gene. This CDR3 spans 15 amino acids. CDR3: CASSSDAGTSEEQFF. The full variable domain, its missing parts supplied by reference TRBV11-3 and TRBJ2-1, is EAGVVQSPRYKIIEKKQPVAFWCNPISGHNTLYWYLQNLGQGPELLIRYENEEAVDDSQLPKDRFSAERLKGVDSTLKIQPAELGDSAVYLCASSSDAGTSEEQFFGPGTRLTVL.

The V and J genes are TRBV5-5 and TRBJ2-3; no DNA is available, so the TRBD2 call from TCRdb remains unchecked. The CDR3 runs 16 residues. The V gene's germline CDR1 is SGHKS and CDR2 YYEKEE (reference sequence). The CDR3: CASSWETSGGADTQYF.

The chain combines TRBV6-5 with TRBJ2-3. CDR3 length: 12 residues. Germline lookup yields CDR1 MNHEY and CDR2 SVGAGI. CDR3: CASSYSLDTQYF.

The rearrangement joins TRBV6-5 to TRBJ2-1. There are 12 residues in the CDR3. Germline values: CDR1 MNHEY, CDR2 SVGAGI. CDR3 loop: CATTDTYNEQFF.

The chain employs TRBV7-2 and TRBJ2-7; as DNA is missing, the TRBD2 call by TCRdb cannot be tested. Looked up from germline, CDR1 is SGHTA and CDR2 is FQGNSA. CDR3 length: 16 amino acids. This chain's CDR3 is CASSSRLAGVSYEQYF.

The chain recombines TRBV7-9 with TRBJ2-3; TCRdb designates TRBD1, a call that cannot be tested without DNA. Germline loops: CDR1 SEHNR, CDR2 FQNEAQ (reference sequence). This CDR3 is built from 14 residues. CDR3 sequence reads: CASRGGVNSDTQYF.

This CDR3 reads CASSTPGTVNTGELFF. This chain links TRBV12-3 or TRBV12-4 with TRBJ2-2; the TRBD1 assignment by TCRdb is unverifiable without DNA. The CDR3 is 16 amino acids.

The chain couples TRBV27 to TRBJ1-2; TCRdb proposes TRBD1, but this gene call is untestable without DNA. Per germline, CDR1 MNHEY and CDR2 SMNVEV (reference sequence). The CDR3 loop spans 16 amino acids. The CDR3 protein is CASRPTTGVANYGYTF.